This T cell receptor beta chain appears in the sequencing data of a study of cytotoxic CD8 clonotypes in ibrutinib-treated CLL. Study observations and caveats: Stable or contracted on treatment, public clonotypes were also uncommon. Higher clonality was seen at ibrutinib response and a return toward baseline at progression.

Notes on this clone: Its antigen is currently unknown.

TCRdb keeps only in-frame clones here, not all; method: immunoSEQ multiplex PCR. The sample contains around 330,000 clones, around 66% of which appear only once. The V end was cut by 8 bases, the J end by 1 base, with 25 bases between. This CDR3 has 18 residues. The V and J genes are TRBV23-1 and TRBJ2-3; D might be TRBD2 (6 bases). TRBV23-1 is noted as an ORF with a role that remains uncertain. This material consisted of PBMCs, taken after 36 months of ibrutinib treatment. The TCR comes from a human donor with chronic lymphocytic leukemia. CDR3 amino acids: CASGSSGLPSRGTDTQYF. CDR3 DNA: TGCGCCAGCGGTTCCTCGGGACTCCCGTCGCGGGGCACAGATACGCAGTATTTT.